These 27 T cell receptor beta chains came from one sample sequenced in a study of Ad26.COV2.S vaccination and SARS-CoV-2 variants. The table came from immunoSEQ multiplex PCR; TCRdb's copy has only in-frame clones and leaves some out. The sample lists 300,000 to 400,000 clones, just over 90% seen once, with 3% to 4% in the top ten. The starting material was peripheral blood, obtained after recovery from COVID-19. The receptors were sampled from a human donor who had recovered from COVID-19.

The chain recombines TRBV7-2 with TRBJ1-1; D is unclear. Germline assignment: CDR1 SGHTA and CDR2 FQGNSA. The CDR3 extends over 17 amino acids. Deletions cut 4 bases from V and 0 bases from J, with 18 bases between. CDR3 nucleotides: TGTGCCAGCAGCTGGGGATGGCCGTCTAATATGAACACTGAAGCTTTCTTT. This translates into CASSWGWPSNMNTEAFF.

CDR3 loop: CASSRPKRGGYEQYF. The CDR3 DNA follows: TGTGCCAGCAGCCGACCTAAACGGGGGGGCTACGAGCAGTACTTC. The gene calls are TRBV13 and TRBJ2-7; TRBD2 agrees at 8 bases. CDR3 size: 15 residues. Germline CDR1 reads PRHDT; CDR2 reads FYEKMQ (reference sequence). The V segment lost 5 bases and the J segment 3 bases; nucleotides outside the gene matches: 9.

J is TRBJ1-2 and V is TRBV6-1, with 8 bases identical to TRBD1. The CDR3 has 17 residues. Per germline, CDR1 MNHNS and CDR2 SASEGT. With V trimmed by 0 bases and J by 8 bases, 14 bases remained unmatched. The DNA of the CDR3 is TGTGCCAGCAGTGAAGCGCTTCGGGGAGGGACAGGCGACGGCTACACCTTC. This translates into CASSEALRGGTGDGYTF.

The J gene is TRBJ2-7, the V gene TRBV9, with TRBD1 matching over 8 bases. Looked up from germline, CDR1 is SGDLS and CDR2 is YYNGEE. This CDR3 has 17 residues. The V and J ends lost 2 bases and 0 bases, in that order; junction bases with no gene match: 10. Here the CDR3 reads CASSVQGTGANSYEQYF. CDR3 sequence (DNA): TGTGCCAGCAGCGTGCAAGGGACAGGAGCCAACTCCTACGAGCAGTACTTC.

This clone occurred once. This chain joins TRBV2 and TRBJ1-2; 9 bases line up with TRBD1. The germline gives CDR1 SNHLY, CDR2 FYNNEI. Trimming cost V 6 bases and J 2 bases; bases outside gene matches: 4. This CDR3 spans 14 amino acids. CDR3 residues: CASSQGTGNYGYTF. DNA for the CDR3: TGTGCCAGCAGCCAAGGGACAGGGAACTATGGCTACACCTTC.

The chain carries TRBV5-6 and TRBJ1-1, with a weak D call TRBD1 (5 bases). The V end was cut by 4 bases, the J end by 0 bases, with 13 bases between. The CDR3 has 15 residues. From germline, CDR1 is SGHDT and CDR2 YYEEEE. For the CDR3, the DNA is TGTGCCAGCAGCCTGGCAGGGACTATGAACACTGAAGCTTTCTTT. This encodes CASSLAGTMNTEAFF.

The J gene is TRBJ2-7, the V gene TRBV7-3; TRBD2 aligns across 14 bases. Germline V lookup: CDR1 SGHTA, CDR2 FQGTGA. V dropped 2 bases and J dropped 8; count of bases not matched to a gene: 2. The CDR3 covers 14 residues. This CDR3 is CASSLGTSGGQQYF. CDR3 nucleotides: TGTGCCAGCAGCTTAGGGACTAGCGGGGGACAGCAGTACTTC.

The rearrangement uses TRBV6-5 and TRBJ2-2; D uncertain. Germline CDR1 is MNHEY and CDR2 is SVGAGI. The CDR3 length is 12 residues. Trimming removed 10 bases from V and 4 bases from J, with 10 bases in between. In DNA, the CDR3 is TGTGCCACGATTCCCGGCACCGGGGAGCTGTTTTTT. Its protein product is CATIPGTGELFF.

The chain combines TRBV14 with TRBJ2-5; D is ambiguous. Germline V lookup: CDR1 SGHDN, CDR2 FVKESK. V lost 1 base, J lost 5 bases, and 11 bases lay in between. CDR3 length: 14 amino acids. Written as DNA, the CDR3 is TGTGCCAGCAGCCAAGTTCCGGGTACGGAGACCCAGTACTTC. Translated: CASSQVPGTETQYF.

V is TRBV6-5 and J is TRBJ1-1; possible D gene TRBD1, 6 bases. The germline V gene has CDR1 MNHEY and CDR2 SVGAGI. V lost 8 bases and J lost 6, with 19 bases in between. The CDR3 loop spans 14 amino acids. The CDR3 region has the DNA TGTGCCAGCTCTCTACAGGGCCAAGGAGCTGAAGCTTTCTTT. As protein: CASSLQGQGAEAFF.

The J gene is TRBJ2-7, the V gene TRBV5-8; D is uncertain. Germline assignment: CDR1 SGHTS and CDR2 YDEGEE. CDR3 length: 14 residues. The V end lost 2 bases, the J end lost 6 bases, and 15 bases lay between the germline ends. The CDR3 DNA follows: TGTGCCAGCAGCTTTACCGGATTCCGTGGCGAGCAGTACTTC. This encodes CASSFTGFRGEQYF.

The chain carries TRBV5-1 and TRBJ2-3; D unresolved. Germline V gives CDR1 SGHRS, CDR2 YFSETQ. V was cut by 4 bases and J by 3 bases, with 12 bases left in between. The CDR3 is 14 residues long. The CDR3 here is CASSLPSGTDTQYF. In DNA form, the CDR3 reads TGCGCCAGCAGCCTCCCCAGTGGGACAGATACGCAGTATTTT.

This chain joins TRBV7-9 and TRBJ2-7; D perhaps matches TRBD1 (5 bases). The CDR3 totals 14 residues. Trimming took 11 bases from V and 0 from J, leaving 17 bases between them. The V gene's germline CDR1 is SEHNR and CDR2 FQNEAQ (reference sequence). The CDR3, as DNA: TGTGCCGGAAACAGGCCAGTTTCCTCCTACGAGCAGTACTTC. Residues: CAGNRPVSSYEQYF.

In this sample, this clone turned up a few times. The sample holds other DNA sequences that translate to the same CDR3. The chain is built from TRBV5-1 and TRBJ2-7; 9 bases are shared with TRBD1. CDR3 length equals 13 residues. The junction had 4 bases not matched to a gene; V was cut back by 3 bases and J by 6 bases. Germline CDR1 is SGHRS and CDR2 is YFSETQ. The CDR3 is CASSWGQGGEQYF. As DNA, the CDR3 is TGCGCCAGCAGCTGGGGACAGGGTGGCGAGCAGTACTTC.

J is TRBJ2-3 and V is TRBV9; no clear D gene. This CDR3 is 12 amino acids long. CDR1 and CDR2 from the germline V gene are SGDLS and YYNGEE. The ends were cut back, 0 bases at V and 1 base at J, with 0 bases in the middle. This chain's CDR3 is CASSVGTDTQYF. CDR3 in DNA: TGTGCCAGCAGCGTAGGCACAGATACGCAGTATTTT.

The chain carries TRBV4-1 and TRBJ2-7; 7 nucleotides line up with TRBD1. Per the germline V gene, CDR1 is MGHRA and CDR2 is YSYEKL. The CDR3 contains 15 residues. The trim removed 1 base at V and 2 bases at J, leaving 5 bases unmatched. DNA for the CDR3: TGCGCCAGCAGCCAAGGACGGGACAGAGCCTACGAGCAGTACTTC. It translates to CASSQGRDRAYEQYF.

This chain links TRBV2 with TRBJ1-2; D uncertain. The CDR3 length is 11 residues. V was trimmed by 7 bases and J by 8 bases, leaving 11 bases between them. Germline-derived CDR1 and CDR2 are SNHLY and FYNNEI. The CDR3 loop is CASIRREGYTF. The CDR3 coding sequence is TGTGCCAGCATTAGAAGGGAAGGCTACACCTTC.

The chain uses TRBV7-2 and TRBJ2-7; D may correspond to TRBD1 or TRBD2 (6 bases each). CDR1 and CDR2 (germline): SGHTA, FQGNSA. This CDR3 is built from 15 residues. The V end was cut by 1 base, the J end by 2 bases, with 12 bases between. The DNA for the CDR3 is TGTGCCAGCAGCTTAGACGGGGGCCTCCCCTACGAGCAGTACTTC. Its translation is CASSLDGGLPYEQYF.

This clone was recorded only once. The chain joins TRBV2 to TRBJ2-7; D is uncertain. Germline assignment: CDR1 SNHLY and CDR2 FYNNEI. The V end was cut by 2 bases, the J end by 5 bases, with 4 bases between. This CDR3 region has 11 residues. CDR3 DNA: TGTGCCAGCAGTGAAACACACGAGCAGTACTTC. As protein: CASSETHEQYF.

The CDR3 DNA is TGTGCCAGCAGTTACAGGGGGAACGGGGAGCTGTTTTTT. It encodes CASSYRGNGELFF. This chain links TRBV12-3 or TRBV12-4 with TRBJ2-2; 8 bases are shared with TRBD1. The CDR3 loop spans 13 amino acids. Trimming at V came to 4 bases and at J to 7 bases, leaving 2 bases not matched to a gene.

The chain is built from TRBV5-6 and TRBJ2-2; D remains unclear. Germline V gene lookup returns CDR1 SGHDT and CDR2 YYEEEE. Trimming removed 0 bases at V and 5 bases at J, with 8 bases between. This CDR3 spans 14 amino acids. The CDR3 loop is CASSLGAYTGELFF. The CDR3 DNA follows: TGTGCCAGCAGCTTGGGGGCATATACCGGGGAGCTGTTTTTT. The full variable domain, its missing parts supplied by reference TRBV5-6 and TRBJ2-2, is DAGVTQSPTHLIKTRGQQVTLRCSPKSGHDTVSWYQQALGQGPQFIFQYYEEEERQRGNFPDRFSGHQFPNYSSELNVNALLLGDSALYLCASSLGAYTGELFFGEGSRLTVL.

The rearrangement joins TRBV7-9 to TRBJ1-1; D is possibly TRBD1 (5 bases). The CDR3 is 15 amino acids. Germline CDR1 and CDR2: SEHNR and FQNEAQ (reference sequence). Trimming took 1 base from V and 5 from J, leaving 14 bases between them. The CDR3: CASSLGVGRGTEAFF. CDR3 in DNA: TGTGCCAGCAGCTTAGGGGTAGGTCGGGGGACTGAAGCTTTCTTT.

V and J are TRBV5-6 and TRBJ1-1; D unresolved. The CDR3 contains 13 residues. The ends were cut back, 1 base at V and 1 base at J, with 5 bases in the middle. Germline assignment: CDR1 SGHDT and CDR2 YYEEEE. CDR3 DNA: TGTGCCAGCAGCTTGCGAGGGAACACTGAAGCTTTCTTT. Protein product: CASSLRGNTEAFF.

The V and J genes are TRBV12-5 and TRBJ1-2; a weak D match, TRBD1 (6 bases). Trimming stripped 6 bases from V and 4 bases from J, with 12 bases between. The CDR3 contains 13 residues. Looked up from germline, CDR1 is LGHNT and CDR2 is FRNRAP. CDR3 loop: CASGRTAGYGYTF. For the CDR3, the DNA is TGTGCTAGTGGCAGGACAGCCGGCTATGGCTACACCTTC.

The chain employs TRBV2 and TRBJ2-7; the match to TRBD1 covers 7 bases. Germline V gives CDR1 SNHLY, CDR2 FYNNEI. This CDR3 is 14 amino acids long. Trimming took 6 bases from V and 2 from J; bases not matched to a gene: 7. CDR3 nucleotides: TGTGCCAGCAGGTACAGGGGTCCTACCTACGAGCAGTACTTC. As protein: CASRYRGPTYEQYF.

The chain recombines TRBV27 with TRBJ1-5, with D perhaps TRBD1 (6 bases). Germline assignment: CDR1 MNHEY and CDR2 SMNVEV (reference sequence). Between the trimmed V and J ends, which lost 5 bases and 7 bases, there was a span of 18 bases. CDR3 length: 15 residues. CDR3 sequence reads: CASSAYRVTVQPQHF. The CDR3 nucleotides are TGTGCCAGCAGTGCCTACAGGGTAACGGTCCAGCCCCAGCATTTT.

The chain links TRBV6-5 to TRBJ1-1; D is possibly TRBD1 (6 bases). With 5 bases removed from V and 1 base from J, the gap between germline ends came to 11 bases. In germline, CDR1 is MNHEY, CDR2 SVGAGI. CDR3 length: 14 amino acids. The CDR3 loop reads CASSKEDRNTEAFF. CDR3 sequence (DNA): TGTGCCAGCAGTAAGGAGGACAGGAACACTGAAGCTTTCTTT.